The entry below gives a single T cell receptor (beta chain) sequence along with its context. The data belong to a study of tissue T cells after allogeneic stem cell transplantation. This table comes from immunoSEQ multiplex PCR, and its TCRdb copy is limited to in-frame clones, with some not included. Among thousands of clones, less than 75% were seen once, and the ten largest hold over 15%. CDR3 length: 15 residues. The V gene's germline CDR1 is SGHNT and CDR2 YYREEE (reference sequence). J lost 3 bases, V lost 5 bases, and 8 bases had no gene match. Retrospectively chosen non-transplant comparators had other cancers and at least five gastrointestinal samples, without known gastrointestinal disease.

This specimen consisted of tissue from the esophagus, obtained at autopsy. This chain uses TRBV5-4 with TRBJ2-7; TRBD1 matches at 10 bases. The clonotype originates from a female donor at least 60 years old with lung cancer. The CDR3, as DNA: TGTGCCAGCAGTCCCGACAGGGGGCATATCTACGAGCAGTACTTC. Protein sequence: CASSPDRGHIYEQYF.